This TCR beta chain is from a study of radiation and T cells in renal cell carcinoma. Trimming took 4 bases from V and 2 from J; bases not matched to a gene: 7. The germline gives CDR1 MNHEY, CDR2 SMNVEV (reference sequence). There are 15 residues in the CDR3. Produced via immunoSEQ multiplex PCR; TCRdb's table is partial and in-frame only. The table has more than 4,500 clones, around 51% seen once; the top ten hold roughly 50%. Indicated treatment: 15 Gy SBRT to primary tumor, nephrectomy 4 weeks later. The source material was tumor tissue, sampled from a patient whose treatment included radiotherapy and nephrectomy. The rearrangement joins TRBV27 to TRBJ1-2, with 7 positions matching TRBD1. This TCR was sampled from a man in his 60s with renal cell carcinoma. The CDR3 DNA sequence: TGTGCCAGCAGTTCATCATGGGGACAGAACTATGGCTACACCTTC. Protein product: CASSSSWGQNYGYTF.